The 20 T cell receptor beta chains below were found in one sample sequenced in a study of cytomegalovirus exposure and HLA in healthy donors. Here immunoSEQ multiplex PCR was the method, and the copy in TCRdb shows in-frame clones only, minus some. This sample has approximately 180,000 clones, with roughly 86% found just once. Material for sequencing was PBMCs. These receptors were obtained from a man aged 18 to 35 in good health and CMV-seropositive.

The chain uses TRBV10-3 and TRBJ2-1, with 7 positions matching TRBD1. The CDR3 runs to 12 residues. V dropped 10 bases and J dropped 3; count of bases not matched to a gene: 3. The germline gives CDR1 ENHRY, CDR2 SYGVKD. The CDR3 DNA follows: TGTGCCAGTTGGGACAGCTACAATGAGCAGTTCTTC. It codes for CASWDSYNEQFF.

The chain joins TRBV11-2 to TRBJ2-6; no reliable D call. The germline V gene encodes CDR1 SGHAT and CDR2 FQNNGV. V lost 5 bases and J lost 7, with 12 bases in between. The CDR3 is 14 amino acids. The CDR3 spells CASSPNPSANVLTF. The CDR3 DNA follows: TGTGCCAGCAGCCCGAACCCGAGCGCCAACGTCCTGACTTTC.

The chain joins TRBV5-6 to TRBJ2-5, with D perhaps TRBD1 (5 bases). V lost 4 bases and J lost 6, with 13 bases in between. CDR3 length equals 13 residues. Germline V gene lookup returns CDR1 SGHDT and CDR2 YYEEEE. The DNA of the CDR3 is TGTGCCAGCAGCCTTGGGGCGGCCCAGACCCAGTACTTC. Translation: CASSLGAAQTQYF.

The chain couples TRBV7-8 to TRBJ2-2; 9 bases match TRBD2. Unmatched junction bases numbered 1, after V lost 1 base and J lost 4 bases. Germline V lookup: CDR1 SGHVS, CDR2 FQNEAQ. The CDR3 spans 15 residues. The CDR3 sequence: CASSLGSGGTGELFF. CDR3 DNA: TGTGCCAGCAGCTTAGGTAGCGGGGGCACCGGGGAGCTGTTTTTT.

The chain links TRBV7-6 to TRBJ2-7; weak D call: TRBD1 (5 bases). Germline loops: CDR1 SGHVS, CDR2 FNYEAQ. The CDR3 has 13 residues. V lost 1 base to trimming and J lost 3 bases, with 7 bases between them. The CDR3 DNA reads as TGTGCCAGCAGCTTAGGACAGCACTACGAGCAGTACTTC. It is translated as CASSLGQHYEQYF.

This clone has just one count. This chain links TRBV4-1 with TRBJ2-2, with 12 bases identical to TRBD2. This CDR3 region has 18 residues. Losses at the gene ends were 0 bases for V and 1 base for J; bases not matched to a gene: 3. In germline, CDR1 is MGHRA, CDR2 YSYEKL. CDR3 loop: CASSQDASGRVNTGELFF. CDR3 DNA sequence: TGCGCCAGCAGCCAAGATGCTAGCGGGAGGGTGAACACCGGGGAGCTGTTTTTT.

The J gene is TRBJ1-5, the V gene TRBV7-3; no reliable D call. The CDR3 is 15 amino acids. Germline CDR1 SGHTA, CDR2 FQGTGA. The V end lost 1 base, the J end lost 3 bases, and 10 bases lay between the germline ends. CDR3 loop: CASSLKSQVNQPQHF. Written as DNA, the CDR3 is TGTGCCAGCAGCTTAAAAAGCCAGGTCAATCAGCCCCAGCATTTT.

The genes are TRBV19 and TRBJ1-1; D is perhaps TRBD1 (5 bases). The CDR3 covers 11 residues. V lost 3 bases and J lost 8, with 7 bases in between. The germline gives CDR1 LNHDA, CDR2 SQIVND (reference sequence). In DNA form, the CDR3 reads TGTGCCAGTAGTATGGGGCCAGAAGCTTTCTTT. Translating it yields CASSMGPEAFF. Based on the CDR3 plus reference TRBV19 and TRBJ1-1, the full variable domain is DGGITQSPKYLFRKEGQNVTLSCEQNLNHDAMYWYRQDPGQGLRLIYYSQIVNDFQKGDIAEGYSVSREKKESFPLTVTSAQKNPTAFYLCASSMGPEAFFGQGTRLTVV.

V gene TRBV2 combines with J gene TRBJ2-3; 7 positions match TRBD1. This CDR3 contains 16 residues. J was trimmed by 2 bases and V by 4 bases; bases with no gene match: 9. Germline V gene data show CDR1 as SNHLY and CDR2 as FYNNEI. The CDR3 coding sequence is TGTGCCAGCAGTGCCGAAAGGGGGCCGAACACAGATACGCAGTATTTT. Residues: CASSAERGPNTDTQYF.

The chain combines TRBV7-3 with TRBJ2-2; 12 nucleotides line up with TRBD1. CDR1 is SGHTA, CDR2 FQGTGA, per germline. Trimming at V came to 5 bases and at J to 10 bases, leaving 8 bases not matched to a gene. The CDR3 runs 15 residues. CDR3 sequence reads: CASSPTGTGGVELFF. The CDR3 DNA reads TGTGCCAGCAGCCCCACCGGGACAGGGGGCGTGGAGCTGTTTTTT.

A note on this clone: Other DNA sequences in this sample translate to the same CDR3. The rearrangement joins TRBV27 to TRBJ1-5, with D possibly matching TRBD1 (6 bases). This CDR3 region has 13 residues. Per germline, CDR1 MNHEY and CDR2 SMNVEV (reference sequence). Trimming pared 3 bases from V and 5 bases from J, leaving 8 bases between. CDR3 sequence reads: CASSLTGDQPQHF. Written as DNA, the CDR3 is TGTGCCAGCAGTTTGACAGGTGATCAGCCCCAGCATTTT.

J is TRBJ2-7 and V is TRBV20-1; TRBD2 matches at 7 bases. The CDR3 has 11 residues. The junction had 4 bases not matched to a gene; V was cut back by 6 bases and J by 5 bases. Germline V lookup: CDR1 DFQATT, CDR2 SNEGSKA (reference sequence). CDR3 in amino acids: CSARAGDEQYF. For the CDR3, the DNA is TGCAGTGCCAGGGCGGGAGACGAGCAGTACTTC.

The CDR3 nucleotides are TGTGCCAGCAGCTTAGATGGGGGGTTAGACACTGAAGCTTTCTTT. This gives the protein CASSLDGGLDTEAFF. The V call is TRBV7-6, the J call TRBJ1-1; D is perhaps TRBD1 (5 bases). CDR1 and CDR2 (germline): SGHVS, FNYEAQ. Trimming removed 1 base at V and 3 bases at J, with 12 bases between. The CDR3 has 15 amino acids.

The rearrangement links TRBV5-1 to TRBJ2-2; no firm D call. V shed 1 base and J shed 9 bases, with 10 bases lying between them. This CDR3 is built from 13 residues. The V gene's germline CDR1 is SGHRS and CDR2 YFSETQ. DNA of the CDR3: TGCGCCAGCAGCTTGTCGGGTTTCCGGGAGCTGTTTTTT. Residues: CASSLSGFRELFF. Combining the CDR3 with reference TRBV5-1 and TRBJ2-2 gives the whole variable domain KAGVTQTPRYLIKTRGQQVTLSCSPISGHRSVSWYQQTPGQGLQFLFEYFSETQRNKGNFPGRFSGRQFSNSRSEMNVSTLELGDSALYLCASSLSGFRELFFGEGSRLTVL.

Here the CDR3 DNA reads TGTGCCAGCAGCCGGGGACAGGGTGAACACAATGAGCAGTTCTTC. It is translated as CASSRGQGEHNEQFF. The genes are TRBV7-8 and TRBJ2-1; 9 bases match TRBD1. This CDR3 is built from 15 residues. Germline V gene sequence: CDR1 SGHVS, CDR2 FQNEAQ. Trimming cost V 5 bases and J 5 bases; bases outside gene matches: 7. Full variable domain (outside the CDR3, taken from reference TRBV7-8 and TRBJ2-1): GAGVSQSPRYKVAKRGQDVALRCDPISGHVSLFWYQQALGQGPEFLTYFQNEAQLDKSGLPSDRFFAERPEGSVSTLKIQRTQQEDSAVYLCASSRGQGEHNEQFFGPGTRLTVL.

This clone was seen more than once but under ten times. J is TRBJ2-3 and V is TRBV28; possible D gene TRBD2, 5 bases. Trimming stripped 3 bases from V and 4 bases from J, with 11 bases between. The CDR3 has 14 residues. Germline V lookup: CDR1 MDHEN, CDR2 SYDVKM. The CDR3 protein is CASSFASRPDTQYF. The CDR3 coding sequence is TGTGCCAGCAGTTTCGCTAGCCGCCCAGATACGCAGTATTTT.

The genes are TRBV6-5 and TRBJ2-1; D is possibly TRBD2 (6 bases). Germline CDR1 and CDR2: MNHEY and SVGAGI. With 8 bases removed from V and 3 bases from J, the gap between germline ends came to 11 bases. The CDR3 is 13 amino acids. The CDR3 bases are TGTGCCAGCGGGGACTTTCACTACAATGAGCAGTTCTTC. This codes for CASGDFHYNEQFF.

The rearrangement uses TRBV19 and TRBJ2-1; D is ambiguous. With 7 bases removed from V and 3 bases from J, the gap between germline ends came to 10 bases. The germline V gene encodes CDR1 LNHDA and CDR2 SQIVND (reference sequence). The CDR3 is made up of 13 amino acids. The CDR3 loop reads CASNQKNYNEQFF. Written as DNA, the CDR3 is TGTGCCAGTAATCAGAAAAACTACAATGAGCAGTTCTTC.

V is TRBV7-9 and J is TRBJ2-5, with a possible D match to TRBD1 (5 bases). From germline, CDR1 is SEHNR and CDR2 FQNEAQ (reference sequence). The CDR3 runs 13 residues. Trimming removed 1 base at V and 5 bases at J, with 8 bases between. In nucleotides, the CDR3 is TGTGCCAGCAGCTTAGAGGGGATGGAGACCCAGTACTTC. This gives the protein CASSLEGMETQYF.

J is TRBJ2-1 and V is TRBV19, with 8 bases that match TRBD2. The J segment lost 9 bases and the V segment lost 5 bases, leaving 6 bases of the junction unmatched. Germline V gene data show CDR1 as LNHDA and CDR2 as SQIVND (reference sequence). The CDR3 totals 13 residues. CDR3 nucleotide sequence: TGTGCCAGTAGTTCAGACCGGGGGGGTGAGCAGTTCTTC. As protein: CASSSDRGGEQFF.